What follows are 18 T cell receptor beta chains derived from one specimen sequenced in a study of blood T cell repertoires in COVID-19. Libraries were prepared by immunoSEQ multiplex PCR; TCRdb keeps only in-frame clonotypes and omits some of them. The table has about 94,000 clones, around 87% seen once. Sequencing was carried out using peripheral blood. These receptors all come from a human donor with acute or convalescent COVID-19. The donor label of this sample is uncertain.

The chain couples TRBV5-1 to TRBJ2-1; TRBD2 might be the D (7 bases). This CDR3 comprises 16 residues. Germline V gives CDR1 SGHRS, CDR2 YFSETQ. The V gene lost 2 bases and the J gene lost 6 bases, with 18 bases spanning the gap. This CDR3 is CASSLVKSGGSNEQFF. Here the CDR3 DNA reads TGCGCCAGCAGCTTAGTAAAGTCGGGGGGCTCCAATGAGCAGTTCTTC.

This clone came up a few times. The CDR3 sequence is CASSLKGAGGYTF. For the CDR3, the DNA is TGTGCCAGCAGTTTGAAGGGAGCGGGTGGCTACACCTTC. The chain is built from TRBV12-3 or TRBV12-4 and TRBJ1-2; unclear D gene. V was shortened by 3 bases and J by 7 bases, with 12 bases between the two germline ends. The CDR3 contains 13 residues.

This chain connects TRBV6-1 to TRBJ1-4; the match to TRBD1 covers 9 bases. The germline V gene encodes CDR1 MNHNS and CDR2 SASEGT. The CDR3 loop spans 18 amino acids. J was trimmed by 0 bases and V by 1 base; bases with no gene match: 6. The CDR3 coding sequence is TGTGCCAGCAGTGAAGGATCCCGGACAGGGGCAACTAATGAAAAACTGTTTTTT. This sequence encodes CASSEGSRTGATNEKLFF.

V usage is TRBV19 and J usage is TRBJ1-3; the D gene is possibly TRBD1 (6 bases). Germline V gives CDR1 LNHDA, CDR2 SQIVND (reference sequence). The CDR3 has 14 residues. V was clipped by 6 bases and J by 0 bases, with 9 bases between them. CDR3 bases: TGTGCCAGTAGGACAGGATCCTCTGGAAACACCATATATTTT. The encoded protein is CASRTGSSGNTIYF.

The chain links TRBV29-1 to TRBJ2-1; 11 positions agree with TRBD2. The V and J ends lost 4 bases and 8 bases, in that order; junction bases with no gene match: 4. The length of the CDR3 is 13 residues. Germline V gene lookup returns CDR1 SQVTM and CDR2 ANQGSEA. The CDR3: CSVATSGGYEQFF. In nucleotides, the CDR3 is TGCAGCGTTGCCACTAGCGGGGGTTATGAGCAGTTCTTC.

This clone is a singleton in its sample. The V call is TRBV5-1, the J call TRBJ1-2; maybe TRBD1 (5 bases). The CDR3 sequence is 14 residues long. The V and J ends lost 0 bases and 8 bases respectively, with 14 bases between them. CDR1 and CDR2 (germline): SGHRS, YFSETQ. The CDR3 nucleotides are TGCGCCAGCAGCTTGGACCAGGGATCTTACGGCTACACCTTC. Amino acids: CASSLDQGSYGYTF. Full variable domain (remainder filled in from reference TRBV5-1 and TRBJ1-2): KAGVTQTPRYLIKTRGQQVTLSCSPISGHRSVSWYQQTPGQGLQFLFEYFSETQRNKGNFPGRFSGRQFSNSRSEMNVSTLELGDSALYLCASSLDQGSYGYTFGSGTRLTVV.

A few counts support this clone. The chain uses TRBV30 and TRBJ1-4; D not resolved. The germline CDR1 and CDR2 sequences are GTSNPN and SVGIG (reference sequence). There are 13 residues in the CDR3. V lost 2 bases, J lost 4 bases, and 8 bases lay in between. The CDR3: CAWSWSGNEKLFF. The CDR3 DNA reads as TGTGCCTGGAGTTGGAGCGGTAATGAAAAACTGTTTTTT. Based on the CDR3 plus reference TRBV30 and TRBJ1-4, the full variable domain is SQTIHQWPATLVQPVGSPLSLECTVEGTSNPNLYWYRQAAGRGLQLLFYSVGIGQISSEVPQNLSASRPQDRQFILSSKKLLLSDSGFYLCAWSWSGNEKLFFGSGTQLSVL.

The V call is TRBV6-1, the J call TRBJ1-3; tentative D call: TRBD1 (6 bases). Germline lookup yields CDR1 MNHNS and CDR2 SASEGT. Trimming removed 0 bases at V and 10 bases at J, with 13 bases between. This CDR3 has 14 amino acids. CDR3 nucleotide sequence: TGTGCCAGCAGTGAAGCGCCGGGACAATTAACCATATATTTT. Residues: CASSEAPGQLTIYF.

The chain is built from TRBV30 and TRBJ1-5, with TRBD1 as a possible D gene (6 bases). Germline values: CDR1 GTSNPN, CDR2 SVGIG (reference sequence). Trimming pared 0 bases from V and 0 bases from J, leaving 9 bases between. The CDR3 has 15 amino acids. As DNA, the CDR3 is TGTGCCTGGAGTGTCGACAGGCTTAGCAATCAGCCCCAGCATTTT. Translated: CAWSVDRLSNQPQHF.

The chain has TRBV4-2 and TRBJ2-5; 9 bases are shared with TRBD2. Germline V gene lookup returns CDR1 LGHNA and CDR2 YNFKEQ. V was pared by 1 base and J by 4 bases, with 7 bases of the junction left unmatched. The CDR3 has 16 amino acids. The chain's CDR3 is CASSQARGGAGETQYF. DNA for the CDR3: TGTGCCAGCAGCCAAGCTCGCGGGGGGGCCGGAGAGACCCAGTACTTC.

V gene TRBV4-2 combines with J gene TRBJ1-2; D uncertain. CDR3 size: 16 residues. V was cut by 0 bases and J by 3 bases, with 14 bases left in between. Germline V gives CDR1 LGHNA, CDR2 YNFKEQ. The CDR3 region is CASSQEVLQDDYGYTF. The CDR3 coding sequence is TGTGCCAGCAGCCAAGAGGTTCTGCAGGATGACTATGGCTACACCTTC.

The chain links TRBV30 to TRBJ1-5, with D possibly being TRBD1 (5 bases). V gave up 0 bases and J gave up 0 bases, with 12 bases separating them. The length of the CDR3 is 16 residues. Germline V gives CDR1 GTSNPN, CDR2 SVGIG (reference sequence). This chain's CDR3 is CAWSVQGVHSNQPQHF. CDR3 in DNA: TGTGCCTGGAGTGTACAAGGGGTTCATAGCAATCAGCCCCAGCATTTT.

V is TRBV3-1 (or the pseudogene TRBV3-2) and J is TRBJ1-5; D ambiguous. V lost 1 base to trimming and J lost 7 bases, with 5 bases between them. Per germline, CDR1 LGHDT and CDR2 YNNKEL (reference sequence). CDR3 length: 12 residues. The CDR3 is CASSQAGQPQHF. The CDR3 region has the DNA TGTGCCAGCAGCCAAGCCGGGCAGCCCCAGCATTTT.

This chain links TRBV5-1 with TRBJ2-6; D is uncertain. The CDR3 runs 15 residues. Germline V gives CDR1 SGHRS, CDR2 YFSETQ. Trimming took off 4 bases at V and 4 bases at J, with 12 bases between the two ends. The CDR3: CASSPLGAGANVLTF. In DNA, the CDR3 is TGCGCCAGCAGCCCTCTAGGTGCCGGGGCCAACGTCCTGACTTTC.

The chain combines TRBV4-2 with TRBJ1-2; TRBD1 agrees at 8 bases. Germline loops: CDR1 LGHNA, CDR2 YNFKEQ. CDR3 length: 16 residues. The V and J ends lost 1 base and 6 bases, in that order; junction bases with no gene match: 10. CDR3 residues: CASSQVGRGRDDGYTF. As DNA, the CDR3 is TGTGCCAGCAGCCAAGTCGGCAGGGGGCGCGATGATGGCTACACCTTC.

V gene TRBV5-1 combines with J gene TRBJ2-2; perhaps TRBD2 as D (5 bases). From germline, CDR1 is SGHRS and CDR2 YFSETQ. Trimming took 0 bases from V and 3 from J, leaving 12 bases between them. CDR3 length: 16 amino acids. The DNA for the CDR3 is TGCGCCAGCAGCTTGGCCGAAGAGGGCTACACCGGGGAGCTGTTTTTT. Residues: CASSLAEEGYTGELFF.

The CDR3 nucleotides are TGTGCCATGGGGAGGACTAGCGGGGGGGCTTTGAATGAGCAGTTCTTC. This translates into CAMGRTSGGALNEQFF. This chain connects TRBV10-3 to TRBJ2-1, with 15 bases fitting TRBD2. CDR1 is ENHRY and CDR2 is SYGVKD in the germline V gene. CDR3 size: 16 residues. Unmatched junction bases numbered 10, after V lost 9 bases and J lost 7 bases.

V is TRBV18 and J is TRBJ2-7; D may be TRBD1 (5 bases). Per germline, CDR1 KGHSH and CDR2 LQKENI. Deletions cut 2 bases from V and 3 bases from J, with 17 bases between. This CDR3 has 16 amino acids. The CDR3 sequence: CASSPALSGIGYEQYF. CDR3 sequence (DNA): TGTGCCAGCTCACCAGCGCTCTCAGGGATTGGCTACGAGCAGTACTTC. Using reference TRBV18 and TRBJ2-7 for the parts outside the CDR3, the full variable domain is NAGVMQNPRHLVRRRGQEARLRCSPMKGHSHVYWYRQLPEEGLKFMVYLQKENIIDESGMPKERFSAEFPKEGPSILRIQQVVRGDSAAYFCASSPALSGIGYEQYFGPGTRLTVT.